What follows describes a single T cell receptor (beta chain). The antigen remains unidentified. The data derive from a study of brain metastases from non-small cell lung cancer. Findings and limits, study-wide: TCR repertoires overlapped largely between brain metastases and matched primaries. Fewer infiltrating T cells were found in brain metastases than primaries.

Measured with immunoSEQ multiplex PCR; TCRdb has only the in-frame clones, and not every one. The sample holds under 3,000 clones, approximately 82% seen once. The J segment lost 4 bases and the V segment lost 6 bases, leaving 4 bases of the junction unmatched. The CDR3 length is 13 residues. The J gene is TRBJ2-7, the V gene TRBV12-3 or TRBV12-4; 9 nucleotides match TRBD1. The receptor comes from a donor aged 40 or older with non-small cell lung cancer. Input material: primary lung tumor tissue. CDR3 residues: CASSRQGVYEQYF. The CDR3 DNA follows: TGTGCCAGCAGCCGACAGGGGGTTTACGAGCAGTACTTC.